Shown below are 29 T cell receptor beta chains from a single sample sequenced in a study of STAT3 mutations in large granular lymphocyte leukemia. Their antigens are not known. Study-level points and caveats: In T-cell large granular lymphocyte leukemia, about half of patients showed multiple immunodominant subclonotypes.

Generated by immunoSEQ multiplex PCR, the TCRdb table keeps only in-frame clones and is missing some. The table shows about 2,900 clones, with over 75% occurring only once. Sequenced material: peripheral blood mononuclear cells. The receptors originated from a man aged 35 to 55 with T-cell large granular lymphocyte leukemia. Some clones in this sample may be carry-over from other donors' samples.

The chain recombines TRBV5-6 with TRBJ1-5, with D uncertain. V lost 0 bases to trimming and J lost 6 bases, with 7 bases between them. The germline V gene has CDR1 SGHDT and CDR2 YYEEEE. The CDR3 is made up of 13 amino acids. The CDR3 DNA reads as TGTGCCAGCAGCTTGGGAGTGATTCAGCCCCAGCATTTT. This codes for CASSLGVIQPQHF.

V usage is TRBV5-8 and J usage is TRBJ1-1; possibly TRBD1 for D (6 bases). The germline V gene has CDR1 SGHTS and CDR2 YDEGEE. Trimming removed 4 bases from V and 3 bases from J, with 19 bases in between. The CDR3 contains 16 residues. For the CDR3, the DNA is TGTGCCAGCAGCCGGGGGGTTTGGGGGGCATACACTGAAGCTTTCTTT. This sequence encodes CASSRGVWGAYTEAFF.

This clone was detected only once. The gene calls are TRBV5-4 and TRBJ2-7; no definite D call. The CDR3 contains 13 residues. The germline V and J ends were trimmed by 3 bases and 4 bases, with 11 bases remaining between them. From germline, CDR1 is SGHNT and CDR2 YYREEE (reference sequence). This CDR3 is CASSSGQSYEQYF. The CDR3 nucleotides read TGTGCCAGCAGCTCTGGGCAGAGTTACGAGCAGTACTTC.

The rearrangement links TRBV10-2 to TRBJ2-2; D is uncertain. Trimming cost V 0 bases and J 1 base, with 12 bases left between them. The CDR3 length is 17 residues. CDR1 WSHSY and CDR2 SAAADI come from the germline V gene. This CDR3 is CASSESVPDENTGELFF. As DNA, the CDR3 is TGCGCCAGCAGTGAGTCGGTGCCGGACGAGAACACCGGGGAGCTGTTTTTT.

This chain connects TRBV14 to TRBJ2-7; no reliable D call. Trimming pared 4 bases from V and 1 base from J, leaving 5 bases between. This CDR3 is 12 amino acids long. Looked up from germline, CDR1 is SGHDN and CDR2 is FVKESK. In nucleotides, the CDR3 is TGTGCCAGCAGCCCACGGTCCTACGAGCAGTACTTC. It translates to CASSPRSYEQYF. Based on the CDR3 plus reference TRBV14 and TRBJ2-7, the full variable domain is EAGVTQFPSHSVIEKGQTVTLRCDPISGHDNLYWYRRVMGKEIKFLLHFVKESKQDESGMPNNRFLAERTGGTYSTLKVQPAELEDSGVYFCASSPRSYEQYFGPGTRLTVT.

The chain has TRBV2 and TRBJ2-7; D gene uncertain. CDR3 size: 15 residues. V dropped 5 bases and J dropped 3 bases, with 17 bases sitting between them. Germline values: CDR1 SNHLY, CDR2 FYNNEI. CDR3: CASSSSGSVLYEQYF. CDR3 sequence (DNA): TGTGCCAGCAGTTCCTCCGGCAGCGTCCTCTACGAGCAGTACTTC.

V gene TRBV7-9 combines with J gene TRBJ2-5; 10 nucleotides agree with TRBD2. Germline CDR1 SEHNR, CDR2 FQNEAQ (reference sequence). CDR3 length: 14 residues. Losses at the gene ends were 4 bases for V and 7 bases for J; bases not matched to a gene: 6. Here the CDR3 DNA reads TGTGCCAGCAGCTCTATCGGGACTAGCGCGACCCAGTACTTC. Translation: CASSSIGTSATQYF.

J is TRBJ1-1 and V is TRBV28, with D unclear. The germline CDR1 and CDR2 sequences are MDHEN and SYDVKM. Trimming removed 3 bases from V and 3 bases from J, with 2 bases in between. The CDR3 length is 11 residues. The CDR3 sequence: CASSFYTEAFF. In DNA, the CDR3 is TGTGCCAGCAGTTTCTACACTGAAGCTTTCTTT.

V gene TRBV7-8 combines with J gene TRBJ2-7; D unclear. This CDR3 contains 14 residues. Germline CDR1 SGHVS, CDR2 FQNEAQ. V lost 1 base to trimming and J lost 1 base, with 8 bases between them. The CDR3 nucleotides read TGTGCCAGCAGCTTAGTATTCCCATCCTACGAGCAGTACTTC. Its translation is CASSLVFPSYEQYF.

The chain has TRBV14 and TRBJ1-6; D unclear. Trimming removed 4 bases from V and 4 bases from J, with 8 bases in between. The CDR3 is 14 residues long. The germline gives CDR1 SGHDN, CDR2 FVKESK. The chain's CDR3 is CASSPVGYNSPLHF. CDR3 nucleotides: TGTGCCAGCAGCCCGGTTGGGTATAATTCACCCCTCCACTTT.

The chain couples TRBV4-3 to TRBJ1-2; tentative D call: TRBD1 (5 bases). CDR1 is LGHNA and CDR2 is YSLEER in the germline V gene. This CDR3 region has 13 residues. V shed 4 bases and J shed 13 bases, with 19 bases lying between them. The CDR3 sequence: CASSPIRGLPLTF. In DNA, the CDR3 is TGCGCCAGCAGCCCGATCCGGGGCCTACCCCTCACCTTC.

This clone showed up just once. This chain links TRBV2 with TRBJ1-5, with D unclear. Germline V CDR1 and CDR2: SNHLY, FYNNEI. Trimming removed 3 bases at V and 4 bases at J, with 13 bases between. The CDR3 length is 15 residues. As DNA, the CDR3 is TGTGCCAGCAGTGAGACGGACGGGATTAATCAGCCCCAGCATTTT. Residues: CASSETDGINQPQHF.

V gene TRBV27 combines with J gene TRBJ1-1; D is uncertain. Germline CDR1 MNHEY, CDR2 SMNVEV (reference sequence). Trimming left V 6 bases short and J 4 bases short, with 12 bases between. This CDR3 region has 13 residues. The DNA for the CDR3 is TGTGCCAGCAGCGTAGCCAGCCCCACTGAAGCTTTCTTT. Translation: CASSVASPTEAFF.

J is TRBJ2-7 and V is TRBV5-4; 7 nucleotides agree with TRBD1. With 5 bases clipped from V and 2 bases from J, the junction kept 10 bases outside the gene matches. Looked up from germline, CDR1 is SGHNT and CDR2 is YYREEE (reference sequence). The CDR3 is 15 residues long. As DNA, the CDR3 is TGTGCCAGCAGGATCGGGACAGCCGACCCCTACGAGCAGTACTTC. Protein sequence: CASRIGTADPYEQYF.

The V gene is TRBV5-6, the J gene TRBJ2-5; TRBD2 matches 9 bases. The CDR3 extends over 17 amino acids. The germline V gene has CDR1 SGHDT and CDR2 YYEEEE. V shed 0 bases, J shed 3 bases, and the junction held 9 bases outside the gene matches. CDR3 loop: CASSLAFGAGGKETQYF. For the CDR3, the DNA is TGTGCCAGCAGCTTGGCATTCGGGGCGGGGGGGAAAGAGACCCAGTACTTC.

This clone was seen only once. The rearrangement uses TRBV7-2 and TRBJ2-7; TRBD2 agrees at 16 bases. This CDR3 spans 21 amino acids. Germline V gives CDR1 SGHTA, CDR2 FQGNSA. V shed 0 bases, J shed 3 bases, and the junction held 14 bases outside the gene matches. CDR3 DNA: TGTGCCAGCAGCTTAGCTACTACCGGGACTAGCGGGGGGGCATTATTCTACGAGCAGTACTTC. Protein: CASSLATTGTSGGALFYEQYF.

The chain uses TRBV5-1 and TRBJ1-4, with D maybe TRBD1 (5 bases). V was clipped by 0 bases and J by 6 bases, with 9 bases between them. The CDR3 runs 14 residues. Germline assignment: CDR1 SGHRS and CDR2 YFSETQ. The DNA of the CDR3 is TGCGCCAGCAGCTTGGAGGGGCTAGATGAAAAACTGTTTTTT. Protein sequence: CASSLEGLDEKLFF. The complete variable domain, with remaining parts taken from reference TRBV5-1 and TRBJ1-4, reads KAGVTQTPRYLIKTRGQQVTLSCSPISGHRSVSWYQQTPGQGLQFLFEYFSETQRNKGNFPGRFSGRQFSNSRSEMNVSTLELGDSALYLCASSLEGLDEKLFFGSGTQLSVL.

This clone showed up just a few times. The rearrangement joins TRBV25-1 to TRBJ1-2; the D is unclear. Germline CDR1 MGHDK, CDR2 SYGVNS. The V end lost 4 bases, the J end lost 5 bases, and 8 bases lay between the germline ends. The CDR3 has 12 amino acids. This CDR3 is CASSGGAYGYTF. CDR3 in DNA: TGTGCCAGCAGTGGAGGAGCATATGGCTACACCTTC.

The gene calls are TRBV7-9 and TRBJ1-1; D gene unclear. V dropped 1 base and J dropped 2 bases, with 14 bases sitting between them. The CDR3 consists of 16 residues. CDR1 SEHNR and CDR2 FQNEAQ come from the germline V gene (reference sequence). CDR3 protein: CASSLGEWTDNTEAFF. The CDR3 DNA reads as TGTGCCAGCAGCTTAGGGGAATGGACGGATAACACTGAAGCTTTCTTT.

The chain uses TRBV5-6 and TRBJ1-2, with no clear D. The CDR3 has 13 residues. Between the trimmed V and J ends, which lost 0 bases and 2 bases, there was a span of 5 bases. CDR1 and CDR2 from the germline V gene are SGHDT and YYEEEE. The CDR3 loop reads CASSLDTNYGYTF. The CDR3 nucleotides read TGTGCCAGCAGCTTGGATACAAACTATGGCTACACCTTC.

V is TRBV28 and J is TRBJ2-7; TRBD1 agrees at 9 bases. The CDR3 runs to 11 residues. V lost 6 bases to trimming and J lost 11 bases; unmatched junction nucleotides: 5. CDR1 and CDR2 (germline): MDHEN, SYDVKM. CDR3 amino acids: CASSSRTGEYF. In DNA, the CDR3 is TGTGCCAGCAGCTCTAGGACAGGGGAGTACTTC.

The chain employs TRBV18 and TRBJ2-4; no firm D call. V lost 3 bases, J lost 0 bases, and 9 bases lay in between. The CDR3 sequence is 15 residues long. CDR1 KGHSH and CDR2 LQKENI come from the germline V gene. CDR3 sequence (DNA): TGTGCCAGCTCACCTAGCTCTCTAGCCAAAAACATTCAGTACTTC. It encodes CASSPSSLAKNIQYF.

CDR3 coding DNA: TGTGCCAGCAGCTTAGTGAGCGGGGGTAACTACGAGCAGTACTTC. It translates to CASSLVSGGNYEQYF. The V call is TRBV7-2, the J call TRBJ2-7; 8 bases match TRBD2. The CDR3 spans 15 residues. The V gene end was trimmed by 1 base and the J gene end by 3 bases; junction bases not matched to a gene: 5. The germline CDR1 and CDR2 sequences are SGHTA and FQGNSA.

The chain carries TRBV7-9 and TRBJ2-6, with TRBD1 as a possible D gene (6 bases). The CDR3 extends over 19 amino acids. V shed 5 bases and J shed 4 bases, with 24 bases lying between them. Germline CDR1 is SEHNR and CDR2 is FQNEAQ (reference sequence). The CDR3 coding sequence is TGTGCCAGCAGCATATCCTGGACAGAGAATACGGGCGGGGCCAACGTCCTGACTTTC. Amino acids: CASSISWTENTGGANVLTF.

The J gene is TRBJ1-2, the V gene TRBV30; D may be TRBD1 (5 bases). Trimming took 0 bases from V and 2 from J, leaving 28 bases between them. Germline V gene lookup returns CDR1 GTSNPN and CDR2 SVGIG (reference sequence). The CDR3 spans 20 residues. The CDR3 here is CAWSVRWLGTPRAKNYGYTF. In DNA form, the CDR3 reads TGTGCCTGGAGTGTACGTTGGTTGGGGACCCCTAGGGCGAAGAACTATGGCTACACCTTC. Filled out from reference TRBV30 and TRBJ1-2, the complete variable domain reads SQTIHQWPATLVQPVGSPLSLECTVEGTSNPNLYWYRQAAGRGLQLLFYSVGIGQISSEVPQNLSASRPQDRQFILSSKKLLLSDSGFYLCAWSVRWLGTPRAKNYGYTFGSGTRLTVV.

The chain joins TRBV4-2 to TRBJ2-7, with a possible D match to TRBD2 (5 bases). CDR3 size: 16 residues. V dropped 0 bases and J dropped 2 bases, with 14 bases sitting between them. Germline CDR1 and CDR2: LGHNA and YNFKEQ. The CDR3 DNA is TGTGCCAGCAGCCAAGAACGGACTCGGGTCGCCTACGAGCAGTACTTC. Residues: CASSQERTRVAYEQYF.

This chain uses TRBV7-9 with TRBJ2-7, with TRBD2 matching over 10 bases. This CDR3 contains 15 residues. The V gene's germline CDR1 is SEHNR and CDR2 FQNEAQ (reference sequence). The junction had 9 bases not matched to a gene; V was cut back by 5 bases and J by 5 bases. CDR3 amino acids: CASSPPSGGKNEQYF. The CDR3 nucleotides read TGTGCCAGCAGCCCGCCTAGCGGGGGTAAAAACGAGCAGTACTTC.

The J gene is TRBJ2-5, the V gene TRBV7-9, with 7 nucleotides matching TRBD2. Germline lookup yields CDR1 SEHNR and CDR2 FQNEAQ (reference sequence). The CDR3 loop spans 16 amino acids. The trim removed 5 bases at V and 7 bases at J, leaving 16 bases unmatched. The CDR3 loop reads CASSALLALAAGTQYF. The CDR3 nucleotides read TGTGCCAGCAGCGCACTCTTGGCTCTAGCGGCCGGGACCCAGTACTTC.

The J gene is TRBJ1-3, the V gene TRBV5-6, with D possibly TRBD1 on 6 matching bases. V was pared by 2 bases and J by 0 bases, with 12 bases between. Germline V CDR1 and CDR2: SGHDT, YYEEEE. The CDR3 covers 16 residues. Here the CDR3 reads CASSFGGPFSGNTIYF. The CDR3 DNA follows: TGTGCCAGCAGCTTCGGGGGGCCCTTCTCTGGAAACACCATATATTTT.